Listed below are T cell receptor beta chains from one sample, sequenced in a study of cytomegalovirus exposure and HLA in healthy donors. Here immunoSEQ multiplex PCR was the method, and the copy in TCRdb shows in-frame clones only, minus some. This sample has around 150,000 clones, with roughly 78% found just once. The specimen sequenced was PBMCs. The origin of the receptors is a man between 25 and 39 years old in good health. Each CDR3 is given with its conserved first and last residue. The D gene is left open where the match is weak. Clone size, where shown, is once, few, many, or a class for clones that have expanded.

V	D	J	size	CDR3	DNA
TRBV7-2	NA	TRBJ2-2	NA	CASSLYQGTGELFF	TGTGCCAGCAGCTTATATCAGGGCACCGGGGAGCTGTTTTTT
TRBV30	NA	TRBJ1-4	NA	CAWSVRGGEKLFF	TGTGCCTGGAGTGTAAGGGGGGGGGAAAAACTGTTTTTT
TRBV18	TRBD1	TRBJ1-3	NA	CASSPTGAINGNTIYF	TGTGCCAGCTCTCCGACAGGGGCAATAAATGGAAACACCATATATTTT
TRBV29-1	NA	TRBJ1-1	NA	CSVRQPFEAFF	TGCAGCGTCCGACAGCCGTTTGAAGCTTTCTTT
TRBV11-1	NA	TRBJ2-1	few	CASSLAPSGLSYEQFF	TGTGCCAGCAGCTTAGCGCCGAGCGGGCTAAGCTATGAGCAGTTCTTC
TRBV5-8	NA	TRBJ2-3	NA	CASSLGVAERVDTQYF	TGTGCCAGCAGCTTGGGGGTAGCGGAGAGGGTGGATACGCAGTATTTT
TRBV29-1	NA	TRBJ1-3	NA	CSATGESSGNTIYF	TGCAGCGCTACAGGTGAAAGCTCTGGAAACACCATATATTTT
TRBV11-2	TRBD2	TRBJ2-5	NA	CASSSPGLAGRETQYF	TGTGCCAGCAGCTCCCCGGGGCTAGCGGGTAGAGAGACCCAGTACTTC
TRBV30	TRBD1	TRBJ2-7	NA	CAWRKTGGISYEQYF	TGTGCCTGGAGGAAAACAGGGGGCATATCCTACGAGCAGTACTTC
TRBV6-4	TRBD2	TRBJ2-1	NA	CASSPGTSNEQFF	TGTGCCAGCAGCCCCGGGACTAGCAATGAGCAGTTCTTC
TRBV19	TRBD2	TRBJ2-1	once	CASSILGTSGRFGEQFF	TGTGCCAGTAGTATTCTCGGGACTAGCGGGAGATTTGGTGAGCAGTTCTTC
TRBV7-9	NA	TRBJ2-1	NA	CASSLSYSPGEQFF	TGTGCCAGCAGCTTAAGCTACTCCCCAGGTGAGCAGTTCTTC
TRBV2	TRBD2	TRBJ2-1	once	CASSRTIAGGPKEQFF	TGTGCCAGCAGCCGGACCATAGCGGGAGGGCCAAAAGAGCAGTTCTTC
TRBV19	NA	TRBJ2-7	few	CASSRGAPGNYEQYF	TGTGCCAGTAGTAGGGGAGCCCCCGGTAACTACGAGCAGTACTTC
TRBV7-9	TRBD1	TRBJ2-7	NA	CSSSITWDRSYEQYF	TGTTCCAGCAGCATAACCTGGGACAGATCCTACGAGCAGTACTTC
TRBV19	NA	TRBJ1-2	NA	CASSMSGYGYTF	TGTGCCAGTAGTATGTCGGGCTATGGCTACACCTTC
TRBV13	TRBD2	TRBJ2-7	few	CASSPRGSGRSSYEQYF	TGTGCCAGCAGCCCCAGGGGCAGCGGGAGATCCTCCTACGAGCAGTACTTC
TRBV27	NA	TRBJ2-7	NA	CASSFWGRYEQYF	TGTGCCAGCAGTTTTTGGGGGCGTTACGAGCAGTACTTC
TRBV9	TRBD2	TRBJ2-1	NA	CASSVPSGGPAEQFF	TGTGCCAGCAGCGTACCCTCGGGAGGGCCGGCTGAGCAGTTCTTC
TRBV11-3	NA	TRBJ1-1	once	CASSPGEGYFAFF	TGTGCCAGCAGCCCGGGAGAGGGGTACTTCGCTTTCTTT
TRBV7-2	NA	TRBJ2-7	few	CASSSSFYEQYF	TGTGCCAGCAGCTCTAGTTTCTACGAGCAGTACTTC
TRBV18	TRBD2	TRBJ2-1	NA	CASSPGLAGGNEQFF	TGTGCCAGCTCACCGGGACTAGCGGGAGGCAATGAGCAGTTCTTC
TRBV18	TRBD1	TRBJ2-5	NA	CASSPRTGGMSEYF	TGTGCCAGCTCACCAAGGACAGGGGGCATGTCCGAGTACTTC
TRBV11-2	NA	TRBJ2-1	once	CASSPWQEQFF	TGTGCCAGCAGCCCGTGGCAGGAGCAGTTCTTC
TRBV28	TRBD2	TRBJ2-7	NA	CASRPSGSSYEQYF	TGTGCCAGCAGGCCCAGCGGGAGCTCCTACGAGCAGTACTTC
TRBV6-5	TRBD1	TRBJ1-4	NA	CASRPDRVEKLFF	TGTGCCAGCAGGCCGGACAGGGTTGAAAAACTGTTTTTT
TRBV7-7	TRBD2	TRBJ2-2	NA	CASMLAAGTGELFF	TGTGCTAGTATGCTAGCGGCAGGCACCGGGGAGCTGTTTTTT
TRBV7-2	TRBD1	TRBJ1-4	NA	CASSLQGGREKLFF	TGTGCCAGCAGCCTACAGGGGGGGAGAGAAAAACTGTTTTTT
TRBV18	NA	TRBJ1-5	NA	CASSPHADQPQHF	TGTGCCAGCTCACCCCATGCGGATCAGCCCCAGCATTTT
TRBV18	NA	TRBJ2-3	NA	CASSPLEDTDTQYF	TGTGCCAGCTCACCACTGGAGGACACAGATACGCAGTATTTT
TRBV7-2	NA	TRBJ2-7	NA	CASRGGTGLSYEQYF	TGTGCCAGCAGGGGAGGGACAGGCCTCTCCTACGAGCAGTACTTC
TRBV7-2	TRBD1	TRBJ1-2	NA	CASSRRDRATYGYTF	TGTGCCAGCAGCCGGAGGGACAGGGCGACCTATGGCTACACCTTC
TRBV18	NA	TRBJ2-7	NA	CASSPPGADNYEQYF	TGTGCCAGCTCACCACCGGGGGCAGATAATTACGAGCAGTACTTC
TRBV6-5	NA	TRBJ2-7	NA	CASSYGSGPYEQYF	TGTGCCAGCAGTTACGGTAGCGGCCCCTACGAGCAGTACTTC
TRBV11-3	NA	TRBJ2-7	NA	CASSLRSKTVYEQYF	TGTGCCAGCAGCTTACGCAGTAAGACAGTGTACGAGCAGTACTTC
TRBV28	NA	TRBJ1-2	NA	CASSLAGDPRGNYGYTF	TGTGCCAGCAGCTTGGCCGGGGATCCCCGGGGTAACTATGGCTACACCTTC
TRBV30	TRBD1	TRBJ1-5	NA	CAGGTGHNQPQHF	TGTGCCGGGGGGACAGGGCACAATCAGCCCCAGCATTTT
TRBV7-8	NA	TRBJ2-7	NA	CASSYHRQEQYF	TGTGCCAGCAGCTACCATCGACAGGAGCAGTACTTC
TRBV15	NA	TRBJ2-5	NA	CATSRDLSRVETQYF	TGTGCCACCAGCAGAGATTTGTCCAGGGTAGAGACCCAGTACTTC
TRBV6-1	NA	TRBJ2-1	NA	CASSLQGSSYNEQFF	TGTGCCAGCAGTTTACAGGGCAGCTCCTACAATGAGCAGTTCTTC
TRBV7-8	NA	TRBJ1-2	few	CASSRGSNYGYTF	TGTGCCAGCAGCCGGGGGTCTAACTATGGCTACACCTTC
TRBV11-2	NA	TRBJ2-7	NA	CASSPTDGGTYEQYF	TGTGCCAGCAGCCCGACGGACGGCGGGACCTACGAGCAGTACTTC
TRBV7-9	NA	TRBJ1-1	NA	CSSSLIGQGAFF	TGTTCCAGCAGCTTAATTGGCCAGGGAGCTTTCTTT
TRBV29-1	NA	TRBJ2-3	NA	CTPQRVGSVGDTQYF	TGCACTCCTCAAAGGGTCGGGAGTGTAGGGGATACGCAGTATTTT
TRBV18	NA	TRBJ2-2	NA	CASSLRGSGFRPGELFF	TGTGCCAGCTCACTTAGGGGCAGTGGATTCCGGCCCGGGGAGCTGTTTTTT
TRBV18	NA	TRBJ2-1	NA	CASSPAGNSYNEQFF	TGTGCCAGCTCACCAGCAGGGAATAGCTACAATGAGCAGTTCTTC
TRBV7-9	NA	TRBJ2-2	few	CASSFLLSSTGELFF	TGTGCCAGCAGCTTCTTACTTAGCTCGACCGGGGAGCTGTTTTTT